Below, 14 T cell receptor beta chains from the same sample are listed, as sequenced in a study of early T cells in non-severe SARS-CoV-2 infection. TCRdb recomputed calls from the 5' RACE reads with MiXCR, one row per CDR3 protein. The sample lists 70,000 to 90,000 distinct CDR3 sequences, about 15% seen once, with around 6% in the top ten. The sample consisted of whole blood. The receptors derive from an adult who was a healthcare worker with PCR-confirmed SARS-CoV-2 infection or an uninfected control (not recorded which).

This clonotype was seen ten or more times. This CDR3 is CASSLRQGNWEQYF. DNA of the CDR3: TGTGCCAGCAGCTTGAGGCAGGGGAATTGGGAGCAGTACTTC. The rearrangement joins TRBV5-5 to TRBJ2-7, with a weak D call TRBD1 (6 bases). V lost 1 base and J lost 7, with 15 bases in between. This CDR3 comprises 14 residues. Germline lookup yields CDR1 SGHKS and CDR2 YYEKEE (reference sequence).

The chain links TRBV12-5 to TRBJ2-3, with TRBD2 identical over 8 bases. The CDR3 is 14 residues long. Germline V gene lookup returns CDR1 LGHNT and CDR2 FRNRAP. V was pared by 5 bases and J by 6 bases, with 7 bases of the junction left unmatched. The CDR3 region is CASGPGTRPDTQYF. The CDR3 bases are TGTGCTAGTGGTCCTGGGACTAGACCGGATACGCAGTATTTT.

The chain combines TRBV7-8 with TRBJ2-4, with D unresolved. This CDR3 spans 15 amino acids. V lost 2 bases and J 0 bases, leaving 8 bases between the germline ends. Germline V gives CDR1 SGHVS, CDR2 FQNEAQ. The CDR3 DNA sequence: TGTGCCAGCAGCTTATACCCTGGAGCCAAAAACATTCAGTACTTC. Its protein is CASSLYPGAKNIQYF.

This clonotype came up a few times. The chain has TRBV7-2 and TRBJ1-1; D remains unclear. Per the germline V gene, CDR1 is SGHTA and CDR2 is FQGNSA. The V end was cut by 1 base, the J end by 5 bases, with 8 bases between. The CDR3 totals 13 residues. In nucleotides, the CDR3 is TGTGCCAGCAGCTTAGTGGCGGCGACTGAAGCTTTCTTT. Protein product: CASSLVAATEAFF.

This clonotype was counted between two and nine times. V and J are TRBV25-1 and TRBJ2-1; either TRBD1 or TRBD2 may fit D (5 bases each). The CDR3 is made up of 12 amino acids. The germline CDR1 and CDR2 sequences are MGHDK and SYGVNS. V lost 4 bases, J lost 7 bases, and 8 bases lay in between. CDR3 residues: CASSVWGNEQFF. In nucleotides, the CDR3 is TGTGCCAGCAGTGTGTGGGGGAATGAGCAGTTCTTC.

This clonotype was seen a few times. The V call is TRBV20-1, the J call TRBJ2-7, with D possibly TRBD1 on 5 matching bases. With 3 bases removed from V and 4 bases from J, the gap between germline ends came to 13 bases. The CDR3 spans 13 residues. Germline CDR1 DFQATT, CDR2 SNEGSKA (reference sequence). The CDR3 sequence: CSASWGSSYEQYF. CDR3 DNA sequence: TGCAGTGCTAGTTGGGGCTCGTCGTACGAGCAGTACTTC.

V is TRBV2 and J is TRBJ2-1; D not resolved. Per the germline V gene, CDR1 is SNHLY and CDR2 is FYNNEI. The CDR3 sequence is 14 residues long. Between the trimmed V and J ends, which lost 8 bases and 6 bases, there was a span of 17 bases. CDR3 bases: TGTGCCAGCCAACCGCGAACCGGAAGCAATGAGCAGTTCTTC. Translating gives CASQPRTGSNEQFF.

The chain combines TRBV10-2 with TRBJ2-5, with D possibly matching TRBD2 (5 bases). The CDR3 runs 11 residues. The germline V gene has CDR1 WSHSY and CDR2 SAAADI. V was clipped by 6 bases and J by 4 bases, with 6 bases between them. In DNA, the CDR3 is TGCGCCAGCAGGGAGGTAGAGACCCAGTACTTC. Amino acids: CASREVETQYF.

V usage is TRBV6-6 and J usage is TRBJ2-3; no reliable D call. Germline V gene lookup returns CDR1 MNHNY and CDR2 SVGAGI (reference sequence). The CDR3 sequence is 12 residues long. The ends were cut back, 10 bases at V and 1 base at J, with 9 bases in the middle. CDR3 sequence: CATRPGTDTQYF. The CDR3 region has the DNA TGTGCCACCCGACCAGGCACAGATACGCAGTATTTT.

The chain combines TRBV28 with TRBJ1-1; D might be TRBD1 (6 bases). The V gene lost 5 bases and the J gene lost 4 bases, with 17 bases spanning the gap. The CDR3 runs to 15 residues. The V gene's germline CDR1 is MDHEN and CDR2 SYDVKM. Written as DNA, the CDR3 is TGTGCCAGCAGTGTTACAGGGAAAGAGGGCACTGAAGCTTTCTTT. This sequence encodes CASSVTGKEGTEAFF.

The gene calls are TRBV20-1 and TRBJ2-1; 7 nucleotides agree with TRBD2. Looked up from germline, CDR1 is DFQATT and CDR2 is SNEGSKA (reference sequence). This CDR3 has 14 residues. The CDR3 bases are TGCAGCACCTTCGGGAGCGGGATATTTATGGGGCAGTTCTTC. Translated: CSTFGSGIFMGQFF.

The chain couples TRBV20-1 to TRBJ2-7; D remains unclear. V shed 3 bases and J shed 3 bases, with 6 bases lying between them. The CDR3 extends over 11 amino acids. Germline V gene lookup returns CDR1 DFQATT and CDR2 SNEGSKA (reference sequence). The CDR3 coding sequence is TGCAGTGCTAGCGGCCTCTACGAGCAGTACTTC. As protein: CSASGLYEQYF.

This clonotype was recorded at least ten times. The CDR3: CASSVGRPSYEQYF. In DNA form, the CDR3 reads TGTGCCAGCAGCGTGGGGAGACCCTCCTACGAGCAGTACTTC. This chain joins TRBV9 and TRBJ2-7, with D possibly being TRBD2 (5 bases). Germline-derived CDR1 and CDR2 are SGDLS and YYNGEE. The CDR3 spans 14 residues. Trimming removed 2 bases from V and 0 bases from J, with 9 bases in between.

This clonotype was seen a few times. The chain links TRBV20-1 to TRBJ2-7; 9 bases map to TRBD1. Trimming cost V 2 bases and J 2 bases; bases outside gene matches: 10. CDR1 and CDR2 (germline): DFQATT, SNEGSKA (reference sequence). The CDR3 runs 16 residues. The CDR3 loop reads CSARPHRDRDPYEQYF. CDR3 in DNA: TGCAGTGCTAGACCCCACCGGGACAGGGACCCCTACGAGCAGTACTTC.